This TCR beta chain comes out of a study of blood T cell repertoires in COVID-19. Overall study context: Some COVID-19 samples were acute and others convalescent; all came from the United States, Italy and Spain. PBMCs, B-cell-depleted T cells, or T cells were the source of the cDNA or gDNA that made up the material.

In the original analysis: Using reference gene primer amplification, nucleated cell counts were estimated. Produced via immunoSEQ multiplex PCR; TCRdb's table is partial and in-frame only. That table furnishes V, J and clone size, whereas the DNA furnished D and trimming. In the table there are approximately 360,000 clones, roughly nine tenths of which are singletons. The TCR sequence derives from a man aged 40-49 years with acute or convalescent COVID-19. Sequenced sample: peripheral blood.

The CDR3 coding sequence is TGTGCCAGCAGCTTTAAGGGACAGGGTCTCCATGAGCAGTTCTTC. As protein: CASSFKGQGLHEQFF. The genes are TRBV7-9 and TRBJ2-1; 9 bases match TRBD1. With V trimmed by 3 bases and J by 8 bases, 8 bases remained unmatched. This CDR3 has 15 amino acids. Per the germline V gene, CDR1 is SEHNR and CDR2 is FQNEAQ (reference sequence).